A single sample gave rise to the 9 T cell receptor beta chains below, sequenced in a study of Graves' ophthalmopathy and Graves' hyperthyroidism. The study amplified TCR beta CDR3 regions using RNA transcripts. In the first round, RT-PCR was carried out with HTBI primers, and a multiplex PCR formed the second round. TCRdb processed the multiplex PCR reads anew with MiXCR; each CDR3 protein has one entry. This sample has about 600,000 distinct CDR3 sequences, with about two fifths found just once. The source material was peripheral blood or thyroid tissue (not recorded which). The receptor set was obtained from an adult man with Graves' hyperthyroidism.

At least ten counts were recorded for this clonotype. The chain couples TRBV19 to TRBJ1-2, with 8 bases that match TRBD1. The CDR3 loop spans 12 amino acids. Trimming removed 7 bases from V and 7 bases from J; junction bases left unmatched: 5. Germline V lookup: CDR1 LNHDA, CDR2 SQIVND (reference sequence). CDR3 in amino acids: CASTNDRGGYTF. In nucleotides, the CDR3 is TGTGCCAGTACCAACGACAGGGGTGGCTACACCTTC.

This clonotype was counted once. The chain recombines TRBV7-9 with TRBJ2-7, with TRBD1 identical over 7 bases. V shed 5 bases and J 2 bases; nucleotides not matched to a gene: 6. The CDR3 is 14 amino acids. Germline loops: CDR1 SEHNR, CDR2 FQNEAQ (reference sequence). The CDR3: CASSLDRVTYEQYF. The CDR3 coding sequence is TGTGCCAGCAGCCTCGACAGGGTAACCTACGAGCAGTACTTC.

A single count supports this clonotype. This chain links TRBV24-1 with TRBJ2-7, with D perhaps TRBD1 (5 bases). Per germline, CDR1 KGHDR and CDR2 SFDVKD. The CDR3 contains 16 residues. Between the trimmed V and J ends, which lost 2 bases and 0 bases, there was a span of 13 bases. The CDR3 DNA is TGTGCCACCAGTGATTCGCAGGGTCTGAGCTCCTACGAGCAGTACTTC. It codes for CATSDSQGLSSYEQYF.

The chain uses TRBV7-2 and TRBJ2-7, with 7 bases identical to TRBD2. The trim removed 1 base at V and 7 bases at J, leaving 7 bases unmatched. The CDR3 has 14 amino acids. The germline V gene encodes CDR1 SGHTA and CDR2 FQGNSA. The CDR3 bases are TGTGCCAGCAGCTTAGGGACTAGTGCTCGTGAGCAGTACTTC. This gives the protein CASSLGTSAREQYF. Supplemented by reference TRBV7-2 and TRBJ2-7, the full variable domain reads GAGVSQSPSNKVTEKGKDVELRCDPISGHTALYWYRQSLGQGLEFLIYFQGNSAPDKSGLPSDRFSAERTGGSVSTLTIQRTQQEDSAVYLCASSLGTSAREQYFGPGTRLTVT.

CDR3 sequence reads: CSQDGKRALTTYEQYF. CDR3 DNA sequence: TGCAGCCAAGATGGTAAGCGGGCACTCACCACCTACGAGCAGTACTTC. The genes are TRBV29-1 and TRBJ2-7; a weak D match, TRBD2 (6 bases). The V end was cut by 8 bases, the J end by 2 bases, with 25 bases between. The CDR3 length is 16 residues. Germline V gene lookup returns CDR1 SQVTM and CDR2 ANQGSEA.

This clonotype was picked up many times. CDR3: CASSEGPGSPLHF. DNA of the CDR3: TGTGCCAGCAGTGAAGGGCCTGGGTCACCCCTCCACTTT. The V and J genes are TRBV6-4 and TRBJ1-6; the D is unclear. The ends were cut back, 3 bases at V and 10 bases at J, with 10 bases in the middle. The CDR3 runs 13 residues. Germline V lookup: CDR1 MRHNA, CDR2 SNTAGT.

This clonotype has more than one count but fewer than ten. The V gene is TRBV13, the J gene TRBJ2-7, with 7 bases matching TRBD1. Losses at the gene ends were 2 bases for V and 2 bases for J; bases not matched to a gene: 6. CDR3 length equals 15 residues. CDR1 and CDR2 (germline): PRHDT, FYEKMQ (reference sequence). Here the CDR3 DNA reads TGTGCCAGCAGCTTAAAACGAGGGGGCACCTACGAGCAGTACTTC. Amino acids: CASSLKRGGTYEQYF.

The chain is built from TRBV7-9 and TRBJ2-5, with 8 nucleotides matching TRBD1. This CDR3 contains 15 residues. With 8 bases clipped from V and 9 bases from J, the junction kept 17 bases outside the gene matches. Germline CDR1 is SEHNR and CDR2 is FQNEAQ (reference sequence). CDR3 sequence reads: CASSGRQGTNQPQYF. CDR3 bases: TGTGCCAGCTCAGGGCGACAGGGGACAAATCAGCCCCAGTACTTC.

For this clonotype: At one end, the junction sequence differs from germline, possibly due to a read error. The rearrangement joins TRBV6-4 to TRBJ1-4, with TRBD1 matching over 8 bases. The CDR3 runs 14 residues. In germline, CDR1 is MRHNA, CDR2 SNTAGT. The CDR3 nucleotides read TGTGCCAGCAGCGCGGACAGGGTCGGCGAAAAAATGTTTTTT. Translation: CASSADRVGEKMFF.